The 7 T cell receptor beta chains reported below all come from one sample, sequenced in a study of T cell clusters in autoimmune cytopenias. Each sample's input was roughly 230 ng genomic DNA, 38,000 or so genome equivalents. TRB was amplified by touch-down multiplex PCR, primer pools A and B combined. TCRdb re-called the multiplex PCR reads and gives one entry per CDR3 protein, without DNA. Its listing shows several thousand distinct CDR3 sequences. The sample consisted of peripheral blood. Every receptor here comes from a human donor with an autoimmune cytopenia or autoimmune hepatitis (not recorded which).

The V call is TRBV12-3 or TRBV12-4, the J call TRBJ2-6; TCRdb selects TRBD1, and the lack of DNA leaves this call unchecked. This CDR3 contains 17 residues. The CDR3 is CASSPWKVSSGANVLTF.

The V call is TRBV19, the J call TRBJ2-7. There are 14 residues in the CDR3. From germline, CDR1 is LNHDA and CDR2 SQIVND (reference sequence). CDR3 sequence: CASSGVGILGEQYF.

The rearrangement joins TRBV6-5 to TRBJ2-1; TCRdb gives TRBD2 as the D gene, but with no DNA this cannot be confirmed. Germline-derived CDR1 and CDR2 are MNHEY and SVGAGI. The CDR3 has 13 residues. CDR3 sequence reads: CASSYSGGASKFF.

The rearrangement links TRBV6-4 to TRBJ2-5; TCRdb gives TRBD1 as the D gene, but with no DNA this cannot be confirmed. CDR3 length: 13 amino acids. CDR1 and CDR2 from the germline V gene are MRHNA and SNTAGT. CDR3 protein: CASSGDQGETQYF.

The chain uses TRBV11-1 and TRBJ2-1; TCRdb calls TRBD2, which cannot be checked without DNA. There are 16 residues in the CDR3. Germline V gene lookup returns CDR1 SGHAT and CDR2 FQDESV (reference sequence). The CDR3 reads CASSRSGTSGVNEQFF.

This clonotype shows up as medium-sized by frequency. The chain has TRBV29-1 and TRBJ1-1; the D call of TRBD1 rests on TCRdb alone, since no DNA is present to check it. Per germline, CDR1 SQVTM and CDR2 ANQGSEA. CDR3 length equals 12 residues. CDR3 sequence: CSAGTGNTEAFF.

This rearrangement joins TRBV27 to TRBJ2-1. Per the germline V gene, CDR1 is MNHEY and CDR2 is SMNVEV (reference sequence). CDR3 length: 12 amino acids. This CDR3 reads CASSLFPNEQFF.